The 2 T cell receptor beta chains below all came from one sample that was sequenced in a study of Ad26.COV2.S vaccination and SARS-CoV-2 variants. Produced via immunoSEQ multiplex PCR; TCRdb's table is partial and in-frame only. Of hundreds of thousands of clones listed, 89% are singletons. Indicated treatment: roughly 19 received Ad26.COV2.S at low or high dose, single or two shots; five or six received placebo; per-sample allocation not given. Collection of samples fell on day 63 after the first vaccine or placebo injection. Source: peripheral blood, taken in a trial of Ad26.COV2.S vaccine versus placebo. The source is a person aged 18-65 years who received the Ad26.COV2.S COVID-19 vaccine or a placebo.

The rearrangement links TRBV7-9 to TRBJ2-5; tentatively, D is TRBD2 (5 bases). The CDR3 is 15 residues long. V was clipped by 5 bases and J by 4 bases, with 17 bases between them. The germline V gene encodes CDR1 SEHNR and CDR2 FQNEAQ (reference sequence). CDR3 region: CASSPPGNWGETQYF. The CDR3 bases are TGTGCCAGCAGCCCCCCCGGGAACTGGGGAGAGACCCAGTACTTC.

The chain has TRBV14 and TRBJ2-1; 9 bases are shared with TRBD1. This CDR3 has 16 amino acids. The germline CDR1 and CDR2 sequences are SGHDN and FVKESK. The J segment lost 8 bases and the V segment lost 1 base, leaving 9 bases of the junction unmatched. CDR3 nucleotides: TGTGCCAGCAGCCAAGCGACAGGGGGTGATATTGATGAGCAGTTCTTC. Translating gives CASSQATGGDIDEQFF.